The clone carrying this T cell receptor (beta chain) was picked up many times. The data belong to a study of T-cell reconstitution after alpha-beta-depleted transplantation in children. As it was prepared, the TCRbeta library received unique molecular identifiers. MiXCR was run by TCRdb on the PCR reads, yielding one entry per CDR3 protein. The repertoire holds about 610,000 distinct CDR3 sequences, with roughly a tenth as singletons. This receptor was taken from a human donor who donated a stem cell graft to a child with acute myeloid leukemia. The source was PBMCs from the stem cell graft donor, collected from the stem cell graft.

CDR3 nucleotides: TGTGCCAGCAGCCAAGGAGCTAACTATGGCTACACCTTC. Protein sequence: CASSQGANYGYTF. This chain connects TRBV3-1 to TRBJ1-2; D gene uncertain. The V gene lost 1 base and the J gene lost 0 bases, with 3 bases spanning the gap. The CDR3 spans 13 residues. Germline-derived CDR1 and CDR2 are LGHDT and YNNKEL (reference sequence). Together with reference TRBV3-1 and TRBJ1-2, the CDR3 gives the full variable domain: DTAVSQTPKYLVTQMGNDKSIKCEQNLGHDTMYWYKQDSKKFLKIMFSYNNKELIINETVPNRFSPKSPDKAHLNLHINSLELGDSAVYFCASSQGANYGYTFGSGTRLTVV.